The clone carrying this T cell receptor (beta chain) was seen more than once but under ten times. Its matching antigen is unknown. V gave up 4 bases and J gave up 5 bases, with 12 bases separating them. Germline assignment: CDR1 SGHNT and CDR2 YENEEA. The CDR3 extends over 14 amino acids. Treatment denoted: randomized to nivolumab then ipilimumab (arm A) or the reverse (arm B). No patient had prior DNA-damaging chemotherapy. The data are from a study of sequential checkpoint blockade in melanoma. On the study more broadly: After nivolumab or ipilimumab alone, about 20 patients had week-13 rebiopsies. Study findings and constraints: Pretreatment TIL clonality tracked with response in the nivolumab-first arm.

Clones were read by immunoSEQ multiplex PCR, and TCRdb kept only the in-frame ones, dropping some. The profile shows 1,500 to 2,500 clones, around 24% of them singletons. The chain is built from TRBV11-3 and TRBJ1-5; the D gene is possibly TRBD1 (6 bases). The specimen was tumor tissue (inferred from file names), collected from a patient given nivolumab and ipilimumab in sequence. The sequence was obtained from a human donor with melanoma. The DNA for the CDR3 is TGTGCCAGCAGCTCAACAGGGATGGATCAGCCCCAGCATTTT. Its protein is CASSSTGMDQPQHF.